A selection of T cell receptor beta chains follows, all from one sample in a study of cytotoxic CD8 clonotypes in ibrutinib-treated CLL. Libraries were prepared by immunoSEQ multiplex PCR; TCRdb keeps only in-frame clonotypes and omits some of them. This sample has some 200,000 clones, with approximately 79% found just once. The starting material was PBMCs, obtained after 12 months of ibrutinib treatment. Every receptor here comes from a human donor with chronic lymphocytic leukemia. The CDR3 runs from the conserved cysteine through the conserved F or W. A D gene is named only where the DNA matches it firmly. Not all rows give a size; the values are once, few, many and, for expanded clones, a class.

cdr3_length	j_call	v_call	clone_size	d_call	cdr3_nt	cdr3_aa
19	TRBJ2-2	TRBV5-1	-	TRBD2	TGCGCCAGCAGCTTGGTATGGCTAGCGGGGGTCACGAACACCGGGGAGCTGTTTTTT	CASSLVWLAGVTNTGELFF
15	TRBJ1-1	TRBV5-1	-	-	TGCGCCAGCAGCTTGGCCGTGGACAGAGGAGCTGAAGCTTTCTTT	CASSLAVDRGAEAFF
13	TRBJ2-2	TRBV30	-	-	TGTGCCGCAAAACATCAAGGTCCCGGGGAGCTGTTTTTT	CAAKHQGPGELFF
15	TRBJ2-3	TRBV6-5	few	TRBD2	TGTGCCAGCAGCGCCGCCAGCGGGGGGGCAGATACGCAGTATTTT	CASSAASGGADTQYF
14	TRBJ2-7	TRBV4-2	once	-	TGTGCCAGCAGCTTTCGGTCAGGGACTGGGGAGCAGTACTTC	CASSFRSGTGEQYF
16	TRBJ1-5	TRBV5-6	-	-	TGTGCCAGCAGCTTGGACCTTGGACAGCTAAATCAGCCCCAGCATTTT	CASSLDLGQLNQPQHF
17	TRBJ1-1	TRBV27	-	-	TGTGCCAGCAGTTTATGGATTGGTCCTTCCCCCCACACTGAAGCTTTCTTT	CASSLWIGPSPHTEAFF
13	TRBJ2-7	TRBV28	once	-	TGTGCCAGCAGTTTCGGACACGTCTACGAGCAGTACTTC	CASSFGHVYEQYF
12	TRBJ1-2	TRBV10-3	-	-	TGTGCCATCACGTTCAAAAACTATGGCTACACCTTC	CAITFKNYGYTF
13	TRBJ1-2	TRBV10-1	-	-	TGCGCCAGCAGCCGTGACAGAACCTATGGCTACACCTTC	CASSRDRTYGYTF
13	TRBJ2-4	TRBV5-5	few	-	TGTGCCAGCAGCTTCACGGGTATAGATATTCAGTACTTC	CASSFTGIDIQYF
13	TRBJ2-7	TRBV10-2	-	-	TGCGCCAGCAGTGGGCTAACGGCCTACGAGCAGTACTTC	CASSGLTAYEQYF
14	TRBJ2-2	TRBV28	-	TRBD2	TGTGCCAGCAGTAAACTAGCGGGAGCCGGGGAGCTGTTTTTT	CASSKLAGAGELFF
15	TRBJ1-1	TRBV27	-	-	TGTGCCAGCAGCCCCTGGGGGGGGATGAACACTGAAGCTTTCTTT	CASSPWGGMNTEAFF
16	TRBJ2-7	TRBV7-9	-	TRBD2	TGTGCCAGCAGCTTATTGCGGGGGGTGGCGAAATACGAGCAGTACTTC	CASSLLRGVAKYEQYF
15	TRBJ2-6	TRBV16	-	TRBD1	TGTGCCAGCAGCCGCGACAGGGTTGGGGCCAACGTCCTGACTTTC	CASSRDRVGANVLTF
15	TRBJ2-2	TRBV7-2	-	-	TGTGCCAGCAGCTTAGGATTGCTCGCAACCGGGGAGCTGTTTTTT	CASSLGLLATGELFF
14	TRBJ1-1	TRBV6-5	-	-	TGTGCCAGCAGAAAGGGGCGACTGAACACTGAAGCTTTCTTT	CASRKGRLNTEAFF
17	TRBJ1-6	TRBV4-1	-	-	TGCGCCAGCAGCCAAGAATTAGGTCCAGGGACGAATTCACCCCTCCACTTT	CASSQELGPGTNSPLHF
13	TRBJ2-7	TRBV6-5	few	TRBD1	TGTGCCAGCAGACCGGGACAGGGCTACGAGCAGTACTTC	CASRPGQGYEQYF
12	TRBJ2-5	TRBV18	-	-	TGTGCCAGCTCTCCGTCCCAAGAGACCCAGTACTTC	CASSPSQETQYF
16	TRBJ2-1	TRBV6-1	-	-	TGTGCCAGCAGTGGGGTACAGACTACTGGGGCCAATGAGCAGTTCTTC	CASSGVQTTGANEQFF
19	TRBJ2-5	TRBV7-8	-	TRBD1	TGTGCCAGCAGCCAGCACCGGGACAGGGGGCACTCCCTCGGTGAGACCCAGTACTTC	CASSQHRDRGHSLGETQYF
14	TRBJ2-7	TRBV5-1	-	-	TGCGCCAGCAGCTTTTGGAACCCGACGGGCGAGCAGTACTTC	CASSFWNPTGEQYF
13	TRBJ2-1	TRBV27	-	-	TGTGCCAGCAGTACATTGGACAACAATGAGCAGTTCTTC	CASSTLDNNEQFF